This TCR beta chain was retrieved from a study of T cell responses to AZD1222 COVID-19 vaccine. Study-level results: Females made up more of the donors, who were largely white British, and clonal diversity may have come out too low. At 160-218 and 743-854, vaccine-associated CD4 TCRs were dominant, and they spanned spike. Sampling that yielded the repertoires occurred only after the peak T cell response.

Pooling was applied to second doses at about 4 or about 12 weeks. As to this clone: The antigen remains unidentified.

The CDR3 contains 14 residues. The J segment lost 10 bases and the V segment lost 5 bases, leaving 9 bases of the junction unmatched. Germline CDR1 SGHAT, CDR2 FQNNGV. The method was immunoSEQ multiplex PCR; TCRdb's version includes in-frame clones alone and lacks a portion of them. The table lists under 150,000 clones, roughly 89% of them singletons. The rearrangement uses TRBV11-2 and TRBJ2-2; TRBD2 agrees at 8 bases. This specimen consisted of peripheral blood, obtained 28 days after the second AZD1222 dose. The clonotype comes from an adult who received the AZD1222 COVID-19 vaccine. In nucleotides, the CDR3 is TGTGCCAGCAGCCAGACGGGAGGGCCTGAGGAGCTGTTTTTT. Its translation: CASSQTGGPEELFF.